The rows below give T cell receptor beta chains drawn from one sample of a study of tumor-infiltrating lymphocytes in oesophageal squamous cell carcinoma. TCRdb re-analysed the PCR reads in MiXCR, keeping a single row per CDR3 protein. The data hold over 10,000 distinct CDR3 sequences, with about three fifths observed a single time. Material: esophageal tumor tissue. Every receptor here comes from a female donor with esophageal squamous cell carcinoma. The CDR3 runs from the conserved cysteine through the conserved F or W. Fields, in order: J gene, D gene, clone size, V gene, CDR3 DNA, CDR3 protein. The D gene is left open where the match is weak. Clone size, where shown, is once, few, many, or a class for clones that have expanded.

TRBJ2-5 NA NA TRBV7-3 TGTGCCAGCAGCCTTGGTGCGCAAGAGACCCAGTACTTC CASSLGAQETQYF
TRBJ1-2 NA NA TRBV12-3/TRBV12-4 TGTGCCAGCAGTCCACACGGAGCTAACTATGGCTACACCTTC CASSPHGANYGYTF
TRBJ2-1 TRBD1 NA TRBV7-6 TGTGCCAGCAGCTGGGGGACAGGGGACCAGTTCTTC CASSWGTGDQFF
TRBJ2-2 NA many TRBV4-3 TGCGCCAGCAGCCAAGAAGTCCCAGGGGTCGGGGAGCTGTTTTTT CASSQEVPGVGELFF
TRBJ1-5 NA NA TRBV6-2/TRBV6-3 TGTGCCAGCAGGTCAGGGGATCAGCCCCAGCATTTT CASRSGDQPQHF
TRBJ2-1 NA NA TRBV7-2 TGTGCCAGCAGCTTAGTCAGGAATGAGCAGTTCTTC CASSLVRNEQFF
TRBJ2-1 TRBD2 NA TRBV7-2 TGTGCCAGCAGCTTAGCGACGGGAGGGCCACACAATGAGCAGTTCTTC CASSLATGGPHNEQFF
TRBJ2-3 TRBD2 NA TRBV7-2 TGTGCCAGCAGACTAGCGGGAGGGGATACGCAGTATTTT CASRLAGGDTQYF
TRBJ2-3 NA medium-sized TRBV7-9 TGTGCCAGCAGCTTAGCGGGAGCCACAGATACGCAGTATTTT CASSLAGATDTQYF
TRBJ2-5 TRBD1 NA TRBV7-2 TGTGCCAGCAGCTTGGGGACAGCTAAGTACCAAGAGACCCAGTACTTC CASSLGTAKYQETQYF
TRBJ2-3 NA few TRBV7-6 TGTGCCAGCAGCTCTCCACTTACCCTTAGCACAGATACGCAGTATTTT CASSSPLTLSTDTQYF